The following is a T cell receptor beta chain sequence with its context. This CDR3 is 13 amino acids long. V was shortened by 3 bases and J by 11 bases, with 17 bases between the two germline ends. Germline CDR1 SEHNR, CDR2 FQNEAQ (reference sequence). cDNA synthesis used the whole RNA isolate, giving expressed TCRB sequences. The method was immunoSEQ multiplex PCR; TCRdb's version includes in-frame clones alone and lacks a portion of them. The sample lists about 320,000 clones; 14% were seen once. This specimen comes from a study of beta chain features in type 1 diabetes. Sequenced material: central memory CD4+ T cells from blood. The chain has TRBV7-9 and TRBJ2-7; D remains ambiguous. This TCR was recovered from a man aged 25 to 40 in good health. This CDR3 reads CASSFRVDPEKYF. In nucleotides, the CDR3 is TGTGCCAGCAGCTTTCGGGTCGACCCCGAAAAGTACTTC.